One and the same sample provided the 25 T cell receptor beta chains below, sequenced in a study of identical twins. TCRdb recomputed calls from the 5' RACE reads with MiXCR, one row per CDR3 protein. The table has 640,000 or so distinct CDR3 sequences, 5.5% to 7.5% seen once; the top ten hold 1.5% to 2%. The source material was naive T cells sorted from blood. These receptors were taken from a young man in good health.

This clonotype was counted a few times. The rearrangement joins TRBV28 to TRBJ2-5; either TRBD1 or TRBD2 may supply D (5 bases each). V gave up 3 bases and J gave up 1 base, with 15 bases separating them. The V gene's germline CDR1 is MDHEN and CDR2 SYDVKM. This CDR3 spans 16 amino acids. The chain's CDR3 is CASSFYRPGTQETQYF. CDR3 DNA: TGTGCCAGCAGTTTCTACCGCCCCGGGACCCAAGAGACCCAGTACTTC. Supplemented by reference TRBV28 and TRBJ2-5, the full variable domain reads DVKVTQSSRYLVKRTGEKVFLECVQDMDHENMFWYRQDPGLGLRLIYFSYDVKMKEKGDIPEGYSVSREKKERFSLILESASTNQTSMYLCASSFYRPGTQETQYFGPGTRLLVL.

This clonotype appeared many times. The CDR3 protein is CSARDLTSGSSSTDTQYF. CDR3 in DNA: TGCAGTGCTAGAGATCTCACTAGCGGAAGCTCTAGCACAGATACGCAGTATTTT. This chain uses TRBV20-1 with TRBJ2-3, with TRBD2 matching over 8 bases. Trimming cost V 0 bases and J 0 bases; bases outside gene matches: 11. CDR1 is DFQATT and CDR2 is SNEGSKA in the germline V gene (reference sequence). This CDR3 contains 18 residues.

The DNA of the CDR3 is TGTGCCAGCAGTTACGAGGGGGCAGGGTATGGCTACACCTTC. Encoded protein: CASSYEGAGYGYTF. The genes are TRBV6-5 and TRBJ1-2; 7 positions agree with TRBD1. Germline V gene lookup returns CDR1 MNHEY and CDR2 SVGAGI. The V gene end was trimmed by 2 bases and the J gene end by 5 bases; junction bases not matched to a gene: 5. The CDR3 spans 14 residues.

This clonotype was counted between two and nine times. The gene calls are TRBV5-6 and TRBJ2-2, with D perhaps given as TRBD1 or TRBD2 (5 bases each). The CDR3 has 16 amino acids. V shed 4 bases and J shed 4 bases, with 17 bases lying between them. Germline assignment: CDR1 SGHDT and CDR2 YYEEEE. The CDR3 is CASSISTGAGTGELFF. The CDR3 bases are TGTGCCAGCAGCATATCGACCGGGGCCGGCACCGGGGAGCTGTTTTTT.

This clonotype was counted only a few times. V is TRBV20-1 and J is TRBJ2-1, with unresolved D. Germline values: CDR1 DFQATT, CDR2 SNEGSKA (reference sequence). Trimming left V 2 bases short and J 0 bases short, with 14 bases between. The CDR3 contains 16 residues. The chain's CDR3 is CSARQERLSSYNEQFF. DNA of the CDR3: TGCAGTGCTAGACAAGAGCGACTGAGCTCCTACAATGAGCAGTTCTTC.

This clonotype was detected a few times. The chain couples TRBV11-2 to TRBJ2-1; 8 nucleotides agree with TRBD2. The CDR3 runs to 17 residues. Germline trimming cut 0 bases from V and 2 bases from J; bases unmatched to any gene: 6. Germline V gene sequence: CDR1 SGHAT, CDR2 FQNNGV. The CDR3 region is CASSLDLASGPYNEQFF. The CDR3 DNA reads TGTGCCAGCAGCTTAGATTTGGCTAGCGGGCCCTACAATGAGCAGTTCTTC.

This clonotype was picked up many times. The V call is TRBV20-1, the J call TRBJ2-7; D possibly uses TRBD1 or TRBD2 (5 bases each). The ends were cut back, 3 bases at V and 5 bases at J, with 20 bases in the middle. The V gene's germline CDR1 is DFQATT and CDR2 SNEGSKA (reference sequence). This CDR3 comprises 15 residues. CDR3 protein: CSARILRGTGHEQYF. CDR3 nucleotide sequence: TGCAGTGCTAGGATTTTACGGGGCACGGGACACGAGCAGTACTTC.

The chain uses TRBV5-1 and TRBJ1-1; no clear D gene. The germline V gene encodes CDR1 SGHRS and CDR2 YFSETQ. Trimming stripped 0 bases from V and 8 bases from J, with 14 bases between. The CDR3 is 14 amino acids. CDR3 in amino acids: CASSLAADSKEAFF. CDR3 nucleotides: TGCGCCAGCAGCTTGGCGGCAGACTCTAAGGAAGCTTTCTTT.

This clonotype was detected a few times. The chain has TRBV11-2 and TRBJ1-2; TRBD1 agrees at 9 bases. The trim removed 4 bases at V and 5 bases at J, leaving 5 bases unmatched. The CDR3 contains 14 residues. Germline V gene data show CDR1 as SGHAT and CDR2 as FQNNGV. CDR3 coding DNA: TGTGCCAGCAGCTCGGACAGGGGTAGTTATGGCTACACCTTC. Its translation is CASSSDRGSYGYTF.

This clonotype was detected a few times. The chain uses TRBV9 and TRBJ2-2; D gene uncertain. The V end lost 0 bases, the J end lost 2 bases, and 8 bases lay between the germline ends. From germline, CDR1 is SGDLS and CDR2 YYNGEE. This CDR3 region has 15 residues. This chain's CDR3 is CASSVVGQNTGELFF. CDR3 coding DNA: TGTGCCAGCAGCGTAGTCGGTCAAAACACCGGGGAGCTGTTTTTT.

This clonotype was observed at least ten times. The chain combines TRBV7-9 with TRBJ2-3; tentatively, D is TRBD2 (6 bases). Per germline, CDR1 SEHNR and CDR2 FQNEAQ (reference sequence). V dropped 5 bases and J dropped 5 bases, with 20 bases sitting between them. The length of the CDR3 is 16 residues. The CDR3 loop is CASSPIAELAGDTQYF. CDR3 sequence (DNA): TGTGCCAGCAGCCCTATAGCGGAACTGGCAGGAGATACGCAGTATTTT.

V and J are TRBV2 and TRBJ2-4, with TRBD1 identical over 12 bases. After removal of 6 bases from V and 5 bases from J, the junction contained 5 bases not matched to a gene. This CDR3 contains 15 residues. CDR1 is SNHLY, CDR2 FYNNEI, per germline. In DNA form, the CDR3 reads TGTGCCAGCAGGGGGGACAGGGGGCGACAAAACATTCAGTACTTC. It yields the protein CASRGDRGRQNIQYF.

This clonotype occurred a few times. The chain employs TRBV18 and TRBJ2-3; TRBD2 matches at 9 bases. The length of the CDR3 is 16 residues. Germline V gives CDR1 KGHSH, CDR2 LQKENI. Trimming cost V 2 bases and J 1 base; bases outside gene matches: 4. DNA of the CDR3: TGTGCCAGCTCACCAAGACTAGCGGAAGGCACAGATACGCAGTATTTT. It encodes CASSPRLAEGTDTQYF. Full variable domain (missing parts from reference TRBV18 and TRBJ2-3): NAGVMQNPRHLVRRRGQEARLRCSPMKGHSHVYWYRQLPEEGLKFMVYLQKENIIDESGMPKERFSAEFPKEGPSILRIQQVVRGDSAAYFCASSPRLAEGTDTQYFGPGTRLTVL.

There are a few counts of this clonotype. The rearrangement joins TRBV5-1 to TRBJ2-5, with D hard to call. CDR1 is SGHRS, CDR2 YFSETQ, per germline. V was cut by 0 bases and J by 3 bases, with 9 bases left in between. The CDR3 runs to 14 residues. CDR3 nucleotide sequence: TGCGCCAGCAGCTTGGTCAGGTGGGAAGAGACCCAGTACTTC. Protein product: CASSLVRWEETQYF.

This clonotype was seen many times. V is TRBV20-1 and J is TRBJ2-7; D is ambiguous. The CDR3 runs 12 residues. Germline lookup yields CDR1 DFQATT and CDR2 SNEGSKA (reference sequence). V gave up 1 base and J gave up 3 bases, with 7 bases separating them. CDR3 sequence: CSARGVYYEQYF. CDR3 DNA sequence: TGCAGTGCTAGAGGGGTCTACTACGAGCAGTACTTC.

This clonotype has at least ten counts. The rearrangement joins TRBV9 to TRBJ2-5, with 12 bases fitting TRBD2. This CDR3 comprises 17 residues. V gave up 3 bases and J gave up 1 base; unmatched junction bases: 7. Germline CDR1 SGDLS, CDR2 YYNGEE. CDR3 nucleotides: TGTGCCAGCAGCGAGGGACTAGCGGGCCTACCCCAAGAGACCCAGTACTTC. This gives the protein CASSEGLAGLPQETQYF.

There are a few counts of this clonotype. The chain is built from TRBV14 and TRBJ1-1, with D perhaps TRBD1 (5 bases). This CDR3 is built from 12 residues. Deletions cut 3 bases from V and 7 bases from J, with 9 bases between. Germline CDR1 reads SGHDN; CDR2 reads FVKESK. The CDR3 loop reads CASSHDSYEAFF. The CDR3 DNA sequence: TGTGCCAGCAGCCACGACAGCTATGAAGCTTTCTTT.

This clonotype was seen ten or more times. The rearrangement uses TRBV29-1 and TRBJ2-3; TRBD1 agrees at 9 bases. This CDR3 comprises 15 residues. The V segment lost 6 bases and the J segment 2 bases; nucleotides outside the gene matches: 9. From germline, CDR1 is SQVTM and CDR2 ANQGSEA. CDR3 DNA sequence: TGCAGCGTGCGAAGGGACAGGGATAACACAGATACGCAGTATTTT. Its protein is CSVRRDRDNTDTQYF.

This clonotype was seen at least ten times. The genes are TRBV6-5 and TRBJ1-2, with D perhaps matching TRBD1 (5 bases). The V end lost 1 base, the J end lost 2 bases, and 14 bases lay between the germline ends. Germline V gene data show CDR1 as MNHEY and CDR2 as SVGAGI. The CDR3 extends over 16 amino acids. In DNA, the CDR3 is TGTGCCAGCAGTTACTTGTCGGGGACTTACAACTATGGCTACACCTTC. This translates into CASSYLSGTYNYGYTF.

The genes are TRBV9 and TRBJ2-1; either TRBD1 or TRBD2 may supply D (5 bases each). V lost 0 bases and J lost 0, with 16 bases in between. Germline CDR1 reads SGDLS; CDR2 reads YYNGEE. The CDR3 covers 18 residues. CDR3: CASSVVGLGESSYNEQFF. For the CDR3, the DNA is TGTGCCAGCAGCGTAGTGGGGCTGGGGGAAAGCTCCTACAATGAGCAGTTCTTC.

This clonotype appeared many times. The chain is built from TRBV9 and TRBJ1-1; D not certain. CDR3 size: 13 residues. The germline V and J ends were trimmed by 0 bases and 5 bases, with 8 bases remaining between them. Germline CDR1 reads SGDLS; CDR2 reads YYNGEE. The CDR3 region is CASSVVLGTEAFF. The CDR3 DNA sequence: TGTGCCAGCAGCGTAGTTTTGGGGACTGAAGCTTTCTTT.

The rearrangement links TRBV9 to TRBJ1-2; D is unclear. Looked up from germline, CDR1 is SGDLS and CDR2 is YYNGEE. With 0 bases removed from V and 4 bases from J, the gap between germline ends came to 10 bases. The CDR3 spans 14 residues. The CDR3 here is CASSVAEGGYGYTF. In DNA, the CDR3 is TGTGCCAGCAGCGTAGCGGAGGGCGGCTATGGCTACACCTTC.

The rearrangement uses TRBV30 and TRBJ1-4; tentative D call: TRBD1 (5 bases). Germline CDR1 and CDR2: GTSNPN and SVGIG (reference sequence). Trimming cost V 2 bases and J 0 bases, with 13 bases left between them. This CDR3 comprises 16 residues. The CDR3 DNA follows: TGTGCCTGGAGTTGGACAAGTGGAGCAACTAATGAAAAACTGTTTTTT. It codes for CAWSWTSGATNEKLFF.

This clonotype occurred many times. The V call is TRBV20-1, the J call TRBJ2-3; 7 bases map to TRBD2. V gave up 3 bases and J gave up 2 bases; unmatched junction bases: 2. The length of the CDR3 is 13 residues. In germline, CDR1 is DFQATT, CDR2 SNEGSKA (reference sequence). CDR3 region: CSARGGDTDTQYF. CDR3 coding DNA: TGCAGTGCTAGGGGGGGGGACACAGATACGCAGTATTTT.

At least ten counts were recorded for this clonotype. The rearrangement uses TRBV4-3 and TRBJ1-1; D call uncertain. Germline V gives CDR1 LGHNA, CDR2 YSLEER. The CDR3 sequence is 18 residues long. The germline V and J ends were trimmed by 0 bases and 0 bases, with 17 bases remaining between them. CDR3 DNA: TGCGCCAGCAGCCAAGATGTTATCCAGTTGCCGGTGAACACTGAAGCTTTCTTT. It is translated as CASSQDVIQLPVNTEAFF.